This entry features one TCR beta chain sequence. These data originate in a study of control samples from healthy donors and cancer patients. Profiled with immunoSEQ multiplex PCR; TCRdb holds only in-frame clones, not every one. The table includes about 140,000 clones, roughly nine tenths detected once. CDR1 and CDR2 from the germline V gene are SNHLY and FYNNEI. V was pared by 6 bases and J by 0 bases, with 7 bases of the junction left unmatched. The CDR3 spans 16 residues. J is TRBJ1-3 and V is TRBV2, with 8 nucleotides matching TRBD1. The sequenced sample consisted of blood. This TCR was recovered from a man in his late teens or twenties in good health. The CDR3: CASSLDRANSGNTIYF. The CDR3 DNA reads TGTGCCAGCAGCCTGGACAGGGCAAACTCTGGAAACACCATATATTTT.